These 24 T cell receptor beta chains were all obtained from the same sample, sequenced in a study of blood T cell repertoires in COVID-19. The data were produced by immunoSEQ multiplex PCR, yet TCRdb's version contains in-frame clones alone and is incomplete. The data show over 95,000 clones, 75% to 85% seen once. Sample: peripheral blood. The receptor set was obtained from a woman of 80 years or more with active or convalescent COVID-19.

This clone occurred a few times. The genes are TRBV19 and TRBJ2-1, with 8 bases aligning to TRBD2. The length of the CDR3 is 16 residues. Losses at the gene ends were 1 base for V and 4 bases for J; bases not matched to a gene: 6. Per the germline V gene, CDR1 is LNHDA and CDR2 is SQIVND (reference sequence). CDR3 region: CASSIVGLARYNEQFF. The CDR3 DNA is TGTGCCAGTAGTATAGTAGGACTAGCACGATACAATGAGCAGTTCTTC.

V usage is TRBV29-1 and J usage is TRBJ1-1, with D maybe TRBD1 (5 bases). Germline CDR1 reads SQVTM; CDR2 reads ANQGSEA. The CDR3 contains 12 residues. V was pared by 7 bases and J by 0 bases, with 9 bases between. The chain's CDR3 is CSGGLLNTEAFF. The CDR3 DNA sequence: TGCAGCGGGGGACTTTTGAACACTGAAGCTTTCTTT.

The chain has TRBV6-1 and TRBJ1-5; D may be TRBD1 (6 bases). The CDR3 runs to 15 residues. V was pared by 0 bases and J by 7 bases, with 13 bases between. CDR1 is MNHNS and CDR2 is SASEGT in the germline V gene. The CDR3 is CASSEAGADRQPQHF. The CDR3 DNA sequence: TGTGCCAGCAGTGAAGCGGGGGCGGATCGGCAGCCCCAGCATTTT.

This clone was seen only a few times. V gene TRBV6-5 combines with J gene TRBJ1-6; 8 nucleotides align to TRBD1. The CDR3 runs 14 residues. From germline, CDR1 is MNHEY and CDR2 SVGAGI. J was trimmed by 8 bases and V by 4 bases; bases with no gene match: 4. CDR3: CASSLDRGDSPLHF. As DNA, the CDR3 is TGTGCCAGCAGTTTAGACAGGGGAGATTCACCCCTCCACTTT.

The CDR3 is CASSQAGSNTGELFF. The CDR3 DNA reads TGTGCCAGCAGCCAAGCCGGGTCGAACACCGGGGAGCTGTTTTTT. This chain links TRBV4-2 with TRBJ2-2; D unclear. Trimming shortened V by 1 base and J by 0 bases, and 6 bases separated the two germline ends. Germline-derived CDR1 and CDR2 are LGHNA and YNFKEQ. The CDR3 spans 15 residues.

V is TRBV2 and J is TRBJ2-1; 7 bases fit TRBD2. Per germline, CDR1 SNHLY and CDR2 FYNNEI. With V trimmed by 3 bases and J by 5 bases, 7 bases remained unmatched. There are 15 residues in the CDR3. CDR3 protein: CASSDRASGHNEQFF. CDR3 nucleotides: TGTGCCAGCAGTGATAGGGCTAGCGGCCACAATGAGCAGTTCTTC.

The chain combines TRBV7-9 with TRBJ1-1, with 7 bases aligning to TRBD1. The CDR3 has 15 amino acids. V was clipped by 1 base and J by 7 bases; unmatched bases: 9. Germline CDR1 SEHNR, CDR2 FQNEAQ (reference sequence). The CDR3 protein is CASSLVGGGRIEAFF. CDR3 coding DNA: TGTGCCAGCAGCTTAGTCGGAGGGGGCCGTATTGAAGCTTTCTTT. Drawing the rest from reference TRBV7-9 and TRBJ1-1, the complete variable domain is DTGVSQNPRHKITKRGQNVTFRCDPISEHNRLYWYRQTLGQGPEFLTYFQNEAQLEKSRLLSDRFSAERPKGSFSTLEIQRTEQGDSAMYLCASSLVGGGRIEAFFGQGTRLTVV.

In DNA form, the CDR3 reads TGTGCCAGTAGTATAGGAGGACAGGGGGCGGACGAGCAGTACTTC. Protein product: CASSIGGQGADEQYF. The V call is TRBV19, the J call TRBJ2-7, with 11 nucleotides matching TRBD1. CDR1 is LNHDA and CDR2 is SQIVND in the germline V gene (reference sequence). Trimming took 1 base from V and 5 from J; bases not matched to a gene: 4. The CDR3 is made up of 15 amino acids.

The chain couples TRBV7-2 to TRBJ2-4; possibly TRBD2 for D (6 bases). The CDR3 covers 22 residues. The germline gives CDR1 SGHTA, CDR2 FQGNSA. With 0 bases removed from V and 1 base from J, the gap between germline ends came to 28 bases. The CDR3 nucleotides read TGTGCCAGCAGCTTAGCGACTATGGGGACGGGAGCTAGCAAAGTCGCCAAAAACATTCAGTACTTC. It is translated as CASSLATMGTGASKVAKNIQYF.

V is TRBV6-1 and J is TRBJ1-5; no reliable D call. V gave up 1 base and J gave up 9 bases, with 10 bases separating them. This CDR3 spans 13 amino acids. Germline V CDR1 and CDR2: MNHNS, SASEGT. CDR3 residues: CASSEEVAGPQHF. The CDR3 nucleotides are TGTGCCAGCAGTGAAGAGGTAGCCGGGCCCCAGCATTTT.

The CDR3 region has the DNA TGTGCCAGCGCCCTACAGGGAGATCAGCCCCAGCATTTT. Its protein is CASALQGDQPQHF. The chain uses TRBV15 and TRBJ1-5, with D possibly matching TRBD1 (6 bases). Germline assignment: CDR1 LNHNV and CDR2 YYDKDF (reference sequence). Between the trimmed V and J ends, which lost 10 bases and 5 bases, there was a span of 15 bases. The CDR3 totals 13 residues. The full variable domain, rest sourced from reference TRBV15 and TRBJ1-5, is DAMVIQNPRYQVTQFGKPVTLSCSQTLNHNVMYWYQQKSSQAPKLLFHYYDKDFNNEADTPDNFQSRRPNTSFCFLDIRSPGLGDTAMYLCASALQGDQPQHFGDGTRLSIL.

The V gene is TRBV2, the J gene TRBJ1-5; D perhaps matches TRBD1 (6 bases). Trimming removed 4 bases from V and 2 bases from J, with 12 bases in between. This CDR3 contains 15 residues. The germline V gene has CDR1 SNHLY and CDR2 FYNNEI. In DNA form, the CDR3 reads TGTGCCAGCAGTGCGGACAGCCGGGGCAATCAGCCCCAGCATTTT. It specifies CASSADSRGNQPQHF.

The rearrangement joins TRBV6-6 to TRBJ1-1; no definite D call. This CDR3 region has 15 residues. CDR1 MNHNY and CDR2 SVGAGI come from the germline V gene (reference sequence). V lost 0 bases and J lost 9, with 17 bases in between. CDR3 DNA sequence: TGTGCCAGCAGTTACTCATCCGTCTCAGGATGGCAAGCTTTCTTT. Translating gives CASSYSSVSGWQAFF.

The chain joins TRBV5-8 to TRBJ2-1; 11 bases line up with TRBD2. Germline V gene sequence: CDR1 SGHTS, CDR2 YDEGEE. The V gene end was trimmed by 3 bases and the J gene end by 3 bases; junction bases not matched to a gene: 2. This CDR3 has 15 amino acids. The CDR3 DNA is TGTGCCAGCAGCTCCGGACTAGCGGGCTACAATGAGCAGTTCTTC. This translates into CASSSGLAGYNEQFF. Using reference TRBV5-8 and TRBJ2-1 for the parts outside the CDR3, the full variable domain is EAGVTQSPTHLIKTRGQQATLRCSPISGHTSVYWYQQALGLGLQFLLWYDEGEERNRGNFPPRFSGRQFPNYSSELNVNALELEDSALYLCASSSGLAGYNEQFFGPGTRLTVL.

The chain links TRBV19 to TRBJ1-6; D unresolved. This CDR3 spans 15 amino acids. Germline V gene data show CDR1 as LNHDA and CDR2 as SQIVND (reference sequence). Deletions cut 4 bases from V and 7 bases from J, with 14 bases between. The CDR3 reads CASSRLVSGNSPLHF. In nucleotides, the CDR3 is TGTGCCAGTAGTAGGTTGGTCTCTGGCAATTCACCCCTCCACTTT.

Concerning this clone itself: Germline is not matched at one junction end, which may reflect a read error. The chain has TRBV5-1 and TRBJ2-3; the D gene is possibly TRBD2 (6 bases). This CDR3 comprises 14 residues. The germline V gene encodes CDR1 SGHRS and CDR2 YFSETQ. CDR3 amino acids: CASVEASAPDTQYF. The DNA for the CDR3 is TGTGCCAGCGTGGAGGCTAGCGCACCAGATACGCAGTATTTT.

V gene TRBV20-1 combines with J gene TRBJ2-1; the match to TRBD2 covers 14 bases. V was pared by 3 bases and J by 8 bases, with 3 bases of the junction left unmatched. CDR1 is DFQATT and CDR2 is SNEGSKA in the germline V gene (reference sequence). The CDR3 runs 14 residues. The CDR3 DNA follows: TGCAGTGCTAGTGGACTAGCGGGAGGAGATGAGCAGTTCTTC. Amino acids: CSASGLAGGDEQFF.

The chain uses TRBV11-1 and TRBJ2-1; 13 nucleotides match TRBD2. V shed 2 bases and J 8 bases; nucleotides not matched to a gene: 6. The CDR3 consists of 16 residues. Germline CDR1 reads SGHAT; CDR2 reads FQDESV (reference sequence). The CDR3 sequence: CASSLPGLAGSYEQFF. The CDR3 bases are TGTGCCAGCAGCTTACCGGGACTAGCGGGAAGCTATGAGCAGTTCTTC.

V usage is TRBV6-2 or TRBV6-3 and J usage is TRBJ2-1, with a weak D call TRBD1 (7 bases). Germline V gives CDR1 MNHEY, CDR2 SVGEGT. The CDR3 loop spans 17 amino acids. V lost 4 bases, J lost 7 bases, and 23 bases lay in between. CDR3 bases: TGTGCCAGCAGTTTACTGACCGGACTACCACAGGGGAATGAGCAGTTCTTC. This codes for CASSLLTGLPQGNEQFF.

The DNA of the CDR3 is TGTGCCAGCAGTGTCCGAGGTCGCATCTCCTACGAGCAGTACTTC. It encodes CASSVRGRISYEQYF. The V gene is TRBV6-2 or TRBV6-3, the J gene TRBJ2-7; D gene ambiguous. Germline loops: CDR1 MNHEY, CDR2 SVGEGT. Trimming cost V 5 bases and J 0 bases, with 14 bases left between them. This CDR3 region has 15 residues.

This clone was found once. The J gene is TRBJ1-1, the V gene TRBV2; a possible D gene is TRBD1 (5 bases). Germline lookup yields CDR1 SNHLY and CDR2 FYNNEI. Between the trimmed V and J ends, which lost 7 bases and 3 bases, there was a span of 12 bases. The CDR3 is 13 residues long. The CDR3 nucleotides are TGTGCCAGCATAAGCGAACAGGACACTGAAGCTTTCTTT. Its protein is CASISEQDTEAFF.

CDR3: CASSFAGVGELFF. The CDR3 bases are TGTGCCAGCAGCTTTGCGGGGGTAGGGGAGCTGTTTTTT. The V call is TRBV7-9, the J call TRBJ2-2; 7 bases are shared with TRBD2. The CDR3 has 13 amino acids. Germline V gene lookup returns CDR1 SEHNR and CDR2 FQNEAQ (reference sequence). Trimming took 3 bases from V and 8 from J; bases not matched to a gene: 3. Full variable domain (remainder filled in from reference TRBV7-9 and TRBJ2-2): DTGVSQNPRHKITKRGQNVTFRCDPISEHNRLYWYRQTLGQGPEFLTYFQNEAQLEKSRLLSDRFSAERPKGSFSTLEIQRTEQGDSAMYLCASSFAGVGELFFGEGSRLTVL.

The CDR3 region is CASSFRTRGYDYEQYF. DNA of the CDR3: TGTGCCAGCAGCTTCCGCACCCGGGGGTATGACTACGAGCAGTACTTC. V is TRBV7-3 and J is TRBJ2-7, with a weak D call TRBD2 (6 bases). Deletions cut 3 bases from V and 3 bases from J, with 18 bases between. This CDR3 is 16 amino acids long. From germline, CDR1 is SGHTA and CDR2 FQGTGA.

V is TRBV19 and J is TRBJ1-5; 8 bases are shared with TRBD1. This CDR3 comprises 16 residues. Trimming removed 4 bases from V and 2 bases from J; junction bases left unmatched: 7. Per the germline V gene, CDR1 is LNHDA and CDR2 is SQIVND (reference sequence). As DNA, the CDR3 is TGTGCCAGTAGTAATAGAGGACAGGGTCGCAATCAGCCCCAGCATTTT. This translates into CASSNRGQGRNQPQHF. Variable domain in full (rest from reference TRBV19 and TRBJ1-5): DGGITQSPKYLFRKEGQNVTLSCEQNLNHDAMYWYRQDPGQGLRLIYYSQIVNDFQKGDIAEGYSVSREKKESFPLTVTSAQKNPTAFYLCASSNRGQGRNQPQHFGDGTRLSIL.